The 26 T cell receptor beta chains listed next were all sequenced from one sample in a study of T cell repertoires in cytomegalovirus infection. One entry per CDR3 protein results from TCRdb running MiXCR on the reads. Counted here are 150,000 to 200,000 distinct CDR3 sequences, about 20% occurring once; the ten biggest clones make up around 3.1%. Sequencing was carried out using PBMCs. The receptor source for this set is a human donor in good health (CMV status not recorded). Some clones in this sample may be carry-over from other donors' samples.

This clonotype was detected a few times. The rearrangement uses TRBV7-4 and TRBJ1-1, with D hard to call. Germline V gene sequence: CDR1 SGHVT, CDR2 SQSDAQ. V lost 8 bases and J lost 5, with 15 bases in between. This CDR3 has 13 residues. The CDR3 loop is CASGHSVGTEAFF. Here the CDR3 DNA reads TGTGCCAGCGGGCACAGCGTCGGAACTGAAGCTTTCTTT.

As concerns this clonotype: Because it lacks the conserved phenylalanine or tryptophan at the end, this CDR3 is likely a read error. The limits of the CDR3 on the DNA are not certain, so only TCRdb's listed CDR3 is given. V gene TRBV6-5 combines with J gene TRBJ2-7; the DNA was not used to check the table's D call, TRBD1. The CDR3 totals 11 residues, both ends included. The germline CDR1 and CDR2 sequences are MNHEY and SVGAGI. The CDR3: CASSQDSEEYY.

This clonotype has only a few counts. The rearrangement joins TRBV24-1 to TRBJ2-7; D remains unclear. This CDR3 has 15 amino acids. Germline V gives CDR1 KGHDR, CDR2 SFDVKD. V was trimmed by 2 bases and J by 7 bases, leaving 17 bases between them. CDR3 loop: CATSDSIAGAGEQYF. In nucleotides, the CDR3 is TGTGCCACCAGTGATTCGATAGCTGGAGCTGGAGAGCAGTACTTC.

The chain combines TRBV12-3 or TRBV12-4 with TRBJ1-2; 9 nucleotides agree with TRBD1. With V trimmed by 2 bases and J by 4 bases, 2 bases remained unmatched. This CDR3 comprises 14 residues. The CDR3 sequence: CASSLTGGSYGYTF. CDR3 DNA sequence: TGTGCCAGCAGTTTAACAGGGGGCAGCTATGGCTACACCTTC.

About this clonotype itself: A much larger clone differs from this one at a single base, so this may be a read error. The chain couples TRBV7-8 to TRBJ1-4; D gene unclear. Deletions cut 7 bases from V and 0 bases from J, with 15 bases between. CDR3 length: 16 residues. Germline CDR1 and CDR2: SGHVS and FQNEAQ. The CDR3 here is CASNPNLGATNEKLFF. The CDR3 DNA follows: TGTGCCAGCAACCCCAACCTAGGCGCAACTAATGAAAAACTGTTTTTT.

This clonotype showed up many times. The rearrangement joins TRBV11-3 to TRBJ2-1; D assignment may be TRBD1 or TRBD2 (5 bases each). Per the germline V gene, CDR1 is SGHNT and CDR2 is YENEEA. The V end lost 5 bases, the J end lost 7 bases, and 18 bases lay between the germline ends. CDR3 size: 15 residues. CDR3 in amino acids: CASSARDEAGNEQFF. The CDR3 bases are TGTGCCAGCAGCGCACGGGACGAAGCCGGGAATGAGCAGTTCTTC.

This clonotype showed up just a few times. The V call is TRBV29-1, the J call TRBJ2-5; no clear D. V lost 8 bases to trimming and J lost 2 bases, with 12 bases between them. The CDR3 consists of 12 residues. The germline V gene encodes CDR1 SQVTM and CDR2 ANQGSEA. CDR3 in DNA: TGCAGCACCCGTTCCATGCAAGAGACCCAGTACTTC. It codes for CSTRSMQETQYF.

This clonotype has just a few counts. The chain uses TRBV6-2 or TRBV6-3 and TRBJ2-5, with 7 bases that match TRBD1. Trimming took 6 bases from V and 5 from J; bases not matched to a gene: 15. This CDR3 contains 16 residues. The germline gives CDR1 MNHEY, CDR2 SVGEGT. CDR3 sequence reads: CASRRPGTATGETQYF. For the CDR3, the DNA is TGTGCCAGCAGACGGCCCGGGACAGCGACCGGGGAGACCCAGTACTTC.

The chain has TRBV5-5 and TRBJ2-1; the D call may be TRBD1 or TRBD2 (6 bases each). Trimming took 7 bases from V and 0 from J, leaving 17 bases between them. This CDR3 contains 16 residues. Per the germline V gene, CDR1 is SGHKS and CDR2 is YYEKEE (reference sequence). The CDR3 nucleotides read TGTGCCAGCTCCCGAGGGGGGCCGAGCTCCTACAATGAGCAGTTCTTC. Translation: CASSRGGPSSYNEQFF.

This clonotype was seen ten or more times. The chain employs TRBV7-9 and TRBJ2-7; 9 bases are shared with TRBD1. The germline CDR1 and CDR2 sequences are SEHNR and FQNEAQ (reference sequence). V shed 5 bases and J 1 base; nucleotides not matched to a gene: 6. This CDR3 spans 15 amino acids. The CDR3 DNA is TGTGCCAGCAGCCCCGGACAGGGGAAATCCTACGAGCAGTACTTC. Its protein product is CASSPGQGKSYEQYF.

The chain employs TRBV29-1 and TRBJ1-2; no firm D call. Germline loops: CDR1 SQVTM, CDR2 ANQGSEA. The V gene lost 0 bases and the J gene lost 4 bases, with 12 bases spanning the gap. The CDR3 runs 14 residues. DNA of the CDR3: TGCAGCGTTGAAGATCGTGTGGGCTGCTATGGCTACACCTTC. Amino acid sequence: CSVEDRVGCYGYTF.

This clonotype has just a few counts. This rearrangement joins TRBV7-2 to TRBJ2-1; TRBD1 agrees at 8 bases. With 6 bases clipped from V and 4 bases from J, the junction kept 11 bases outside the gene matches. CDR1 and CDR2 (germline): SGHTA, FQGNSA. The CDR3 runs 16 residues. Here the CDR3 DNA reads TGTGCCAGCAGAGAGGGCGGGACAGGACTGTACAATGAGCAGTTCTTC. As protein: CASREGGTGLYNEQFF.

This clonotype was detected a few times. This chain links TRBV11-3 with TRBJ2-2; D possibly corresponds to TRBD2 (5 bases). The CDR3 runs 15 residues. CDR1 and CDR2 (germline): SGHNT, YENEEA. V lost 5 bases to trimming and J lost 1 base, with 11 bases between them. CDR3 in DNA: TGTGCCAGCAGCACTCGAAGCGGGAACACCGGGGAGCTGTTTTTT. This sequence encodes CASSTRSGNTGELFF. The full variable domain, completed using reference TRBV11-3 and TRBJ2-2, is EAGVVQSPRYKIIEKKQPVAFWCNPISGHNTLYWYLQNLGQGPELLIRYENEEAVDDSQLPKDRFSAERLKGVDSTLKIQPAELGDSAVYLCASSTRSGNTGELFFGEGSRLTVL.

This clonotype was seen more than once but under ten times. The J gene is TRBJ2-7, the V gene TRBV28; no reliable D call. V was clipped by 3 bases and J by 3 bases, with 15 bases between them. This CDR3 is built from 15 residues. Germline-derived CDR1 and CDR2 are MDHEN and SYDVKM. The chain's CDR3 is CASSFRVAQHYEQYF. The CDR3, as DNA: TGTGCCAGCAGTTTTCGGGTAGCCCAACACTACGAGCAGTACTTC.

This clonotype was counted between two and nine times. The chain links TRBV5-5 to TRBJ1-5, with a possible D match to TRBD1 (6 bases). Trimming shortened V by 0 bases and J by 5 bases, and 15 bases separated the two germline ends. The CDR3 is 16 residues long. CDR1 is SGHKS and CDR2 is YYEKEE in the germline V gene (reference sequence). For the CDR3, the DNA is TGTGCCAGCAGCTTGGCCAACTCGGGGGCCTATCAGCCCCAGCATTTT. It is translated as CASSLANSGAYQPQHF.

This clonotype has a handful of counts. The CDR3 DNA reads TGTGCCAGCAGTTTTTTGCCAGGGACTAATGAAAAACTGTTTTTT. This sequence encodes CASSFLPGTNEKLFF. This chain uses TRBV28 with TRBJ1-4; D perhaps matches TRBD1 (5 bases). This CDR3 has 15 residues. V lost 3 bases and J 2 bases, leaving 10 bases between the germline ends. CDR1 and CDR2 (germline): MDHEN, SYDVKM.

The gene calls are TRBV28 and TRBJ1-1; no reliable D call. The germline gives CDR1 MDHEN, CDR2 SYDVKM. The V end was cut by 5 bases, the J end by 9 bases, with 10 bases between. This CDR3 region has 11 residues. CDR3 coding DNA: TGTGCCAGCAGTAACCGAATGAAAGCTTTCTTT. It codes for CASSNRMKAFF.

The chain recombines TRBV6-5 with TRBJ2-4, with D unclear. The CDR3 is 17 residues long. V dropped 4 bases and J dropped 0 bases, with 16 bases sitting between them. Germline V gives CDR1 MNHEY, CDR2 SVGAGI. This CDR3 is CASSLLSPPIAKNIQYF. The CDR3 bases are TGTGCCAGCAGTTTGCTTTCGCCCCCAATAGCCAAAAACATTCAGTACTTC.

This clonotype was seen only a few times. The chain uses TRBV12-3 or TRBV12-4 and TRBJ2-7; D not resolved. V dropped 3 bases and J dropped 7 bases, with 16 bases sitting between them. The length of the CDR3 is 14 residues. DNA for the CDR3: TGTGCCAGCAGTTTCACACTGTTCCTCGGTGAGCAGTACTTC. Translation: CASSFTLFLGEQYF.

V and J are TRBV12-3 or TRBV12-4 and TRBJ2-2; D uncertain. Deletions cut 6 bases from V and 0 bases from J, with 11 bases between. This CDR3 has 15 residues. The CDR3 nucleotides are TGTGCCAGCAGCGTTCAGTACACGAACACCGGGGAGCTGTTTTTT. It translates to CASSVQYTNTGELFF.

This clonotype was counted a few times. The CDR3 loop is CASSYSRASESDTQYF. CDR3 nucleotide sequence: TGTGCCAGCAGTTACTCGAGAGCTAGCGAGTCAGATACGCAGTATTTT. The V and J genes are TRBV6-6 and TRBJ2-3; tentatively, D is TRBD2 (6 bases). This CDR3 spans 16 amino acids. V was shortened by 0 bases and J by 4 bases, with 14 bases between the two germline ends. Germline V CDR1 and CDR2: MNHNY, SVGAGI (reference sequence).

This clonotype occurred a few times. The chain has TRBV15 and TRBJ2-7, with a weak D call TRBD2 (6 bases). The CDR3 is 14 residues long. V was pared by 0 bases and J by 2 bases, with 8 bases between. CDR1 and CDR2 (germline): LNHNV, YYDKDF (reference sequence). The CDR3 DNA reads as TGTGCCACCAGCAGAGAAGGAGGGACCTACGAGCAGTACTTC. It specifies CATSREGGTYEQYF.

In its sample, this clonotype was seen a few times. The rearrangement links TRBV6-5 to TRBJ1-1; the D is unclear. CDR3 length: 13 residues. Germline V CDR1 and CDR2: MNHEY, SVGAGI. V lost 6 bases, J lost 11 bases, and 19 bases lay in between. The CDR3 here is CASRDRGPEVAFF. The CDR3 nucleotides are TGTGCCAGCAGGGATCGAGGGCCCGAGGTGGCTTTCTTT.

This clonotype appeared many times. The chain uses TRBV5-4 and TRBJ2-1; TRBD1 agrees at 9 bases. V lost 4 bases and J lost 7; bases outside the gene matches: 9. The CDR3 totals 15 residues. Germline V gene lookup returns CDR1 SGHNT and CDR2 YYREEE (reference sequence). This CDR3 is CASSHGTGLDNEQFF. DNA of the CDR3: TGTGCCAGCAGCCACGGGACAGGGCTCGATAATGAGCAGTTCTTC.

Note on this clonotype: One base away lies a much larger clone, so this may be a sequencing read error. The chain couples TRBV5-1 to TRBJ2-2, with TRBD1 matching over 8 bases. Germline lookup yields CDR1 SGHRS and CDR2 YFSETQ. The CDR3 runs to 16 residues. CDR3 sequence (DNA): TGCGCCGGCAGCGCCCTGGACAGGGAAAACACCGGGGAGCTGTTTTTT. It yields the protein CAGSALDRENTGELFF.

There are a few counts of this clonotype. V usage is TRBV6-2 or TRBV6-3 and J usage is TRBJ2-7; no firm D call. From germline, CDR1 is MNHEY and CDR2 SVGEGT. The CDR3 is made up of 11 amino acids. The V end was cut by 4 bases, the J end by 6 bases, with 7 bases between. As DNA, the CDR3 is TGTGCCAGCAGTTCCCCAGGCGAGCAGTACTTC. Amino acid sequence: CASSSPGEQYF.